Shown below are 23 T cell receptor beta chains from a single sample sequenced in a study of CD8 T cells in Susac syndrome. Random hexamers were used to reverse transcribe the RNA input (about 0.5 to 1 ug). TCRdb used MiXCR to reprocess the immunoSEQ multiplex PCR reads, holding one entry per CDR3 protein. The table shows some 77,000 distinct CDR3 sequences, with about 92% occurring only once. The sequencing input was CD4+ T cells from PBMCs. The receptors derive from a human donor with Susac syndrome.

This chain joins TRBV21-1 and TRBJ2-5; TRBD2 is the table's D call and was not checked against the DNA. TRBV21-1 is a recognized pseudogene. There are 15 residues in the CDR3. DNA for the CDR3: TGTGCCAGCAGCCCCCGGAGGACTAGCGAAGAGACCCAGTACTTC. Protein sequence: CASSPRRTSEETQYF.

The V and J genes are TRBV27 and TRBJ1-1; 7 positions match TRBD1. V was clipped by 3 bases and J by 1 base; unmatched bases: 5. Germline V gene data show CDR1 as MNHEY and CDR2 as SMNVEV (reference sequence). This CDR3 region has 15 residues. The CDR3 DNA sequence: TGTGCCAGCAGTTTCATATACAGGGGGAACACTGAAGCTTTCTTT. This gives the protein CASSFIYRGNTEAFF.

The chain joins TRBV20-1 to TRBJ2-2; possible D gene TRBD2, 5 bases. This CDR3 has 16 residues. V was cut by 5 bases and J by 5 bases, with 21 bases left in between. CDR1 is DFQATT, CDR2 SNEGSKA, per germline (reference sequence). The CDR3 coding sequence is TGCAGTGCTTCCACCCCCGAGGGAGACGGGACCGGGGAGCTGTTTTTT. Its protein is CSASTPEGDGTGELFF.

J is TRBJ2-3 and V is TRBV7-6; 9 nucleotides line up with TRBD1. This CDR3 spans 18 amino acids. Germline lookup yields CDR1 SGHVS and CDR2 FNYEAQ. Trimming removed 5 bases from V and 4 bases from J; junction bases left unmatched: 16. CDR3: CASSPWVTGTGMADTQYF. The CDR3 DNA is TGTGCCAGCAGCCCATGGGTCACTGGGACAGGGATGGCAGATACGCAGTATTTT.

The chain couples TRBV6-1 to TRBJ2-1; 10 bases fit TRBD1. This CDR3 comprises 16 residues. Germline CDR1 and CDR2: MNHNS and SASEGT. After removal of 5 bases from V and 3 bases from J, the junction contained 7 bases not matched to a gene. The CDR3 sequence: CASSPDRGLDYNEQFF. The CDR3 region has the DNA TGTGCCAGCAGTCCCGACAGGGGGCTGGACTACAATGAGCAGTTCTTC.

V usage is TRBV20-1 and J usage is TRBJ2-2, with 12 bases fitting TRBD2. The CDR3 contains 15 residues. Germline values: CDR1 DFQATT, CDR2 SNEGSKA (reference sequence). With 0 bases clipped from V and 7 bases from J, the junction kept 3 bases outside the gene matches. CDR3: CSARDLTSGGGELFF. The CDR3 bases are TGCAGTGCTAGAGATCTGACTAGCGGGGGCGGGGAGCTGTTTTTT.

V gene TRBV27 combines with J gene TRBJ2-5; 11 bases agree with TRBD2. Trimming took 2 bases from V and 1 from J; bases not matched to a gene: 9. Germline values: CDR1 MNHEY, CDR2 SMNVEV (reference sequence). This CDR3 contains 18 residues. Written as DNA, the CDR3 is TGTGCCAGCAGTTTAGGGTCGACTAGCGGGGTCTTCCAAGAGACCCAGTACTTC. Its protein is CASSLGSTSGVFQETQYF.

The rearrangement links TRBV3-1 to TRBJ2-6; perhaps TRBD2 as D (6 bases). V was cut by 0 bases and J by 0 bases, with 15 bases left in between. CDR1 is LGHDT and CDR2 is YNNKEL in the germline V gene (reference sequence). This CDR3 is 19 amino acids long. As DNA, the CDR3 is TGTGCCAGCAGCCAAGATGCAGGGACTCTATGCTCTGGGGCCAACGTCCTGACTTTC. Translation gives CASSQDAGTLCSGANVLTF.

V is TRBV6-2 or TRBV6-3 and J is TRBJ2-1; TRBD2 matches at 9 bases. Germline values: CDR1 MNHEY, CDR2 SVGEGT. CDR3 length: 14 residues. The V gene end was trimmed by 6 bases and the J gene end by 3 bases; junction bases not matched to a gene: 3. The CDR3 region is CASRTAGGYNEQFF. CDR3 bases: TGTGCCAGCAGAACAGCGGGAGGCTACAATGAGCAGTTCTTC.

CDR3 protein: CASSLALGTGETQYF. In DNA form, the CDR3 reads TGTGCCAGCAGCTTAGCGTTAGGGACTGGGGAGACCCAGTACTTC. This chain uses TRBV7-2 with TRBJ2-5; a possible D gene is TRBD2 (6 bases). The CDR3 has 15 residues. Germline CDR1 and CDR2: SGHTA and FQGNSA. V was trimmed by 0 bases and J by 5 bases, leaving 13 bases between them.

The CDR3 is CASGDRGYYGYTF. CDR3 coding DNA: TGTGCTAGTGGTGACAGGGGCTACTATGGCTACACCTTC. The rearrangement joins TRBV12-5 to TRBJ1-2, with 8 bases lining up with TRBD1. Germline assignment: CDR1 LGHNT and CDR2 FRNRAP. This CDR3 has 13 residues. After removal of 5 bases from V and 3 bases from J, the junction contained 2 bases not matched to a gene.

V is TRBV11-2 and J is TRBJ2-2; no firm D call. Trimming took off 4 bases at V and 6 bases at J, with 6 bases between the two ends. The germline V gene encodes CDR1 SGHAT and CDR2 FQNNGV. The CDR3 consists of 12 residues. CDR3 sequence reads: CASSSLAGELFF. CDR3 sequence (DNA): TGTGCCAGCAGCTCCCTGGCCGGGGAGCTGTTTTTT.

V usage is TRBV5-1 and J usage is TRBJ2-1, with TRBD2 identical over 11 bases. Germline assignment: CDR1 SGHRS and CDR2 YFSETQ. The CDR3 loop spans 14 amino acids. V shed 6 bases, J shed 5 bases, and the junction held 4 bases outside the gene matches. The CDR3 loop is CASNPSGGNNEQFF. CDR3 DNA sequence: TGCGCCAGCAACCCTAGCGGGGGGAACAATGAGCAGTTCTTC.

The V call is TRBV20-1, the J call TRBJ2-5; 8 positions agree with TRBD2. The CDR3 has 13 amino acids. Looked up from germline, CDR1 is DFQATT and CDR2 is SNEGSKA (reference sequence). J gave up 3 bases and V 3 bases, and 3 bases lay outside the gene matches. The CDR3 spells CSARSGREETQYF. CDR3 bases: TGCAGTGCTAGGAGCGGGAGAGAAGAGACCCAGTACTTC.

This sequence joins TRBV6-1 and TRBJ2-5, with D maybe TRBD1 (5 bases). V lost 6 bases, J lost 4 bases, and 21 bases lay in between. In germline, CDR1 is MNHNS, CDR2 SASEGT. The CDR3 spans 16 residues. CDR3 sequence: CASSRAAVTISETQYF. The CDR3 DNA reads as TGTGCCAGCAGCAGGGCCGCTGTTACTATTTCAGAGACCCAGTACTTC.

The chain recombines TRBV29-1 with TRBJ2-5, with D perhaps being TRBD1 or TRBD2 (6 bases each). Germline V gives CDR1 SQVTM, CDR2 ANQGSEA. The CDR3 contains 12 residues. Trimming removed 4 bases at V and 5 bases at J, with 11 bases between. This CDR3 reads CSVVRGLETQYF. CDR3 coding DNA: TGCAGCGTTGTTCGGGGGCTGGAGACCCAGTACTTC.

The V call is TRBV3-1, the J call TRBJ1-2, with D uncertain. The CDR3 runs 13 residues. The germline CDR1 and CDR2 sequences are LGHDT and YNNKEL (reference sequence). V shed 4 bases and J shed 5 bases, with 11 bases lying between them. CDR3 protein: CASSRGGPYGYTF. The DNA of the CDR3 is TGTGCCAGCAGCCGTGGAGGACCTTATGGCTACACCTTC.

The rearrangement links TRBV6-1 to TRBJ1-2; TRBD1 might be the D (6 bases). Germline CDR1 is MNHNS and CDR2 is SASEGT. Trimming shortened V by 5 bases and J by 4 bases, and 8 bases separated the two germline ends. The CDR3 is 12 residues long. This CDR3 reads CASSTGTYGYTF. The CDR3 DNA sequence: TGTGCCAGCAGTACAGGGACCTATGGCTACACCTTC.

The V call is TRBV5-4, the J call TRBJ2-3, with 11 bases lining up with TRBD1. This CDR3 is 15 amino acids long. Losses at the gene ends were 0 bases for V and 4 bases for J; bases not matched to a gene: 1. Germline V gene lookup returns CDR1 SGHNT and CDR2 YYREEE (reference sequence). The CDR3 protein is CASSLGTGGADTQYF. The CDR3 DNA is TGTGCCAGCAGCTTGGGGACAGGGGGCGCAGATACGCAGTATTTT. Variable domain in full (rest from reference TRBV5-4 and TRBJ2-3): ETGVTQSPTHLIKTRGQQVTLRCSSQSGHNTVSWYQQALGQGPQFIFQYYREEENGRGNFPPRFSGLQFPNYSSELNVNALELDDSALYLCASSLGTGGADTQYFGPGTRLTVL.

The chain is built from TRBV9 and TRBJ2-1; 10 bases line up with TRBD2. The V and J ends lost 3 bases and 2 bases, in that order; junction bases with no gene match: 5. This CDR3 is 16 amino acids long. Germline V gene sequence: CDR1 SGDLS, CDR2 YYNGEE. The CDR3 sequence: CASSAGLAVPYNEQFF. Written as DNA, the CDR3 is TGTGCCAGCAGCGCCGGACTAGCGGTACCCTACAATGAGCAGTTCTTC.

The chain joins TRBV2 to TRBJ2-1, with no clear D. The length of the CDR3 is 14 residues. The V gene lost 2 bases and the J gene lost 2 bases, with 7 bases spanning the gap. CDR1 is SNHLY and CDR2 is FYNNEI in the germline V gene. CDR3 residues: CASSEQGPYNEQFF. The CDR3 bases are TGTGCCAGCAGTGAACAAGGCCCCTACAATGAGCAGTTCTTC.

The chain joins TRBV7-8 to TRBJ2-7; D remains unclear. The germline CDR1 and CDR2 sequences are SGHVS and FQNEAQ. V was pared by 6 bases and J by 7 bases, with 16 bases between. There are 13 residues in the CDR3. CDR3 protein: CASSRGRPQEQYF. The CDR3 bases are TGTGCCAGCAGTCGAGGACGGCCGCAAGAGCAGTACTTC.

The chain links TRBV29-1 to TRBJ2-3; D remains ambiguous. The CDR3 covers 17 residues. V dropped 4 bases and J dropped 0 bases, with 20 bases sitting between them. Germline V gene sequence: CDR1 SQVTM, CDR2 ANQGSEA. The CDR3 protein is CSVGRLPGASSTDTQYF. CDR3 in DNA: TGCAGCGTTGGCCGCCTTCCGGGTGCCTCTAGCACAGATACGCAGTATTTT.